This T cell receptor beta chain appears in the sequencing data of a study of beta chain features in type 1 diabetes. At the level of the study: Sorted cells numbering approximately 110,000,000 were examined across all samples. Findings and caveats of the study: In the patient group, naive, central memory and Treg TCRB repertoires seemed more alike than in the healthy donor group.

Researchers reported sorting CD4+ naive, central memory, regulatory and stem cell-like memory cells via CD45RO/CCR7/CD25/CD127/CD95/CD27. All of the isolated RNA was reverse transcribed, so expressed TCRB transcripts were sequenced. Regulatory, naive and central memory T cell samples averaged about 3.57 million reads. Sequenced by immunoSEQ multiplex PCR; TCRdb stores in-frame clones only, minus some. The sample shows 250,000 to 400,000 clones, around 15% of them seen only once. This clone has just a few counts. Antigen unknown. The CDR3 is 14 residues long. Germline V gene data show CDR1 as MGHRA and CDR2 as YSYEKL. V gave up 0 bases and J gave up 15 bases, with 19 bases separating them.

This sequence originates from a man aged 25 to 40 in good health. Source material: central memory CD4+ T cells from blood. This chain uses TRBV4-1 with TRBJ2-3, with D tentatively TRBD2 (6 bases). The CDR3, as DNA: TGCGCCAGCAGCCAAGATTTCAATGGGGGGAGACATTATTTT. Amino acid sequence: CASSQDFNGGRHYF.